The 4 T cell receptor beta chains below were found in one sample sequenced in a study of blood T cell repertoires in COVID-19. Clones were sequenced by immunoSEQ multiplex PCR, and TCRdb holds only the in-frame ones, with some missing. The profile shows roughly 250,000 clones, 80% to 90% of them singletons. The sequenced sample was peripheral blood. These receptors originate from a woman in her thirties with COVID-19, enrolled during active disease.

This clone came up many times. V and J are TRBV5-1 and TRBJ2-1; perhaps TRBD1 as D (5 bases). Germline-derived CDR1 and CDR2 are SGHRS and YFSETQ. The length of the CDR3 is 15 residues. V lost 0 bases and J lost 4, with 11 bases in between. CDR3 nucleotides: TGCGCCAGCAGCTTGGGGGGCCCTGCATACAATGAGCAGTTCTTC. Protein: CASSLGGPAYNEQFF. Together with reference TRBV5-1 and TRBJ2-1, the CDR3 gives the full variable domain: KAGVTQTPRYLIKTRGQQVTLSCSPISGHRSVSWYQQTPGQGLQFLFEYFSETQRNKGNFPGRFSGRQFSNSRSEMNVSTLELGDSALYLCASSLGGPAYNEQFFGPGTRLTVL.

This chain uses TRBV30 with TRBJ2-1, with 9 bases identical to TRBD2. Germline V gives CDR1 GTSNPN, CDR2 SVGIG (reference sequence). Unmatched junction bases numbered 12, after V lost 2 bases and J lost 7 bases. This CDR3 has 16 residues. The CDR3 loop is CAWSTGGGALTNEQFF. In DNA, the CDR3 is TGTGCCTGGAGTACCGGCGGGGGGGCCCTTACAAATGAGCAGTTCTTC.

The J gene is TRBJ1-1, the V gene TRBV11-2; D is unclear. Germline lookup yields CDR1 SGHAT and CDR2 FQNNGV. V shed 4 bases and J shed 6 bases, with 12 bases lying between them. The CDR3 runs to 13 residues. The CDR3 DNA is TGTGCCAGCAGCTCCCCGTTTGGGCCTGAAGCTTTCTTT. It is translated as CASSSPFGPEAFF. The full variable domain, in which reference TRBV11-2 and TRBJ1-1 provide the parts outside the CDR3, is EAGVAQSPRYKIIEKRQSVAFWCNPISGHATLYWYQQILGQGPKLLIQFQNNGVVDDSQLPKDRFSAERLKGVDSTLKIQPAKLEDSAVYLCASSSPFGPEAFFGQGTRLTVV.

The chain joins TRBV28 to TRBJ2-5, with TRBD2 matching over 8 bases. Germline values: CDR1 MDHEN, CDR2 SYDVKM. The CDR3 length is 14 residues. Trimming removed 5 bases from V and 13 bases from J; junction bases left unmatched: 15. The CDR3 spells CASSARGRGVPWYF. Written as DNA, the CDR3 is TGTGCCAGCAGTGCCCGGGGGCGGGGGGTACCTTGGTACTTC.